This TCR beta chain was recovered during a study of vaccination and CD4 T cells after COVID-19. Study-wide context: Investigators took post-vaccine samples a median about 65 days after dose two, within a range of 14 to 241.

Indicated time point: late sampling 161 to 241 days after vaccination in three convalescent patients. Germline CDR1 MNHEY, CDR2 SMNVEV (reference sequence). V lost 5 bases to trimming and J lost 4 bases; unmatched junction nucleotides: 12. The CDR3 runs to 16 residues. TCRdb reanalysed the PCR reads using MiXCR and keeps one entry per CDR3 protein. The sample lists some 29,000 distinct CDR3 sequences, approximately 49% occurring once. Sequenced material: CD4+ T cells from blood, taken about 7 months after SARS-CoV-2 vaccination. The V call is TRBV27, the J call TRBJ2-7, with 9 bases lining up with TRBD2. This clonotype was obtained from a human donor who had recovered from COVID-19. In DNA form, the CDR3 reads TGTGCCAGCAGTCCCAGCGGGAGGCCCCCGGGGTACGAGCAGTACTTC. Encoded protein: CASSPSGRPPGYEQYF.